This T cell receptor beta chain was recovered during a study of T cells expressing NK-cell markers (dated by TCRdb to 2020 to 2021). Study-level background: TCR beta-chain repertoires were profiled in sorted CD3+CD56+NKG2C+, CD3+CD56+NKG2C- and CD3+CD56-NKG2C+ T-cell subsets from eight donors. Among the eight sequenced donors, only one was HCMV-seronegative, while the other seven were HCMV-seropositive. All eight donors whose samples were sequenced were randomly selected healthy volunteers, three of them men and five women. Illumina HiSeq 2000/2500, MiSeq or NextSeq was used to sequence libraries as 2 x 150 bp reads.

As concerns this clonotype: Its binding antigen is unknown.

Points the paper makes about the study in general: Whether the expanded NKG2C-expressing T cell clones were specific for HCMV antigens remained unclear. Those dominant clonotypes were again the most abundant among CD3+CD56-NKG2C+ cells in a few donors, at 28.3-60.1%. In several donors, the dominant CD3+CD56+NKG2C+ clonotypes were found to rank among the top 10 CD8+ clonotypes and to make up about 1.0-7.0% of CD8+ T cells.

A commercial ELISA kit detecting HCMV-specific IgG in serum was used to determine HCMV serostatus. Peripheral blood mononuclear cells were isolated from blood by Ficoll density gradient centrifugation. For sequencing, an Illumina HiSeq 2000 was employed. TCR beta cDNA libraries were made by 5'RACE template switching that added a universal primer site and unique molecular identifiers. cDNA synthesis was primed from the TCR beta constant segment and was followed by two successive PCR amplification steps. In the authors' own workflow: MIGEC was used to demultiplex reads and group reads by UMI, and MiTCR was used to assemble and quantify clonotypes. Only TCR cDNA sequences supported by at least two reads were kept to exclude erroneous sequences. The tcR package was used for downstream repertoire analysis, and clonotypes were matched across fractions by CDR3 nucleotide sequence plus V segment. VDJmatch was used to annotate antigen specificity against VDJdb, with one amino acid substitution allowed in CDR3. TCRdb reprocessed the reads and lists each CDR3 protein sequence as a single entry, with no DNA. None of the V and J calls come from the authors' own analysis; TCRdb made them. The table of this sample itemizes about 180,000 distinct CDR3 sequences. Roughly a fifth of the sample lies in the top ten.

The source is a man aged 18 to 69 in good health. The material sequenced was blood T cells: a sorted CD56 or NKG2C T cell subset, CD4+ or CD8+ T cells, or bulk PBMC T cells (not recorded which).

The CDR3 protein is CASSIHRESGNTIYF. The V and J genes are TRBV12-3 or TRBV12-4 and TRBJ1-3; TCRdb's assignment of TRBD1 cannot be checked, as there is no DNA. From cysteine to phenylalanine, the CDR3 is 15 amino acids long. Only the protein is on record.